This T cell receptor (beta chain) emerged from a study of T cells in Graves' hyperthyroidism and ophthalmopathy. Per germline, CDR1 MDHEN and CDR2 SYDVKM. The CDR3 totals 11 residues. To note about this clonotype: The junction shows a germline mismatch at one end, possibly a read error.

Template material for amplifying TCR beta CDR3 regions consisted of RNA transcripts. With the HTBI primer set, the TCR CDR3 went through a first round of RT-PCR. TCRdb re-derived calls from the multiplex PCR reads in MiXCR, one entry per CDR3 protein. The profile covers a few hundred thousand distinct CDR3 sequences, with roughly 23% appearing a single time and approximately 54% taken by the ten largest. This clonotype originated in a woman in her sixties or seventies with Graves' ophthalmopathy. The chain links TRBV28 to TRBJ2-1, with D unclear. Sequencing input: blood. Written as DNA, the CDR3 is TGTGCCAGCAGCCGGCTTCGGGTCTTAATCTTC. It specifies CASSRLRVLIF. The full variable domain, its missing parts supplied by reference TRBV28 and TRBJ2-1, is DVKVTQSSRYLVKRTGEKVFLECVQDMDHENMFWYRQDPGLGLRLIYFSYDVKMKEKGDIPEGYSVSREKKERFSLILESASTNQTSMYLCASSRLRVLIFGPGTRLTVL.